The 28 T cell receptor beta chains listed next were all sequenced from one sample in a study of graft-versus-host responses after intestinal transplantation. These receptors' targets are unknown. Profiled with immunoSEQ multiplex PCR; TCRdb holds only in-frame clones, not every one. The table shows 95,000 to 130,000 clones, with approximately 90% occurring only once. Here the sequenced sample was unstimulated CD4+ T cells sorted from spleen or lymph node cells, taken before intestinal transplant. The receptor source for this set is a human donor who received an intestinal transplant.

The chain employs TRBV28 and TRBJ2-1; D is unresolved. Germline V CDR1 and CDR2: MDHEN, SYDVKM. The V end was cut by 2 bases, the J end by 3 bases, with 5 bases between. This CDR3 region has 13 residues. This chain's CDR3 is CASSLTSYNEQFF. In nucleotides, the CDR3 is TGTGCCAGCAGTTTAACCAGCTACAATGAGCAGTTCTTC.

This clone has more than one count but fewer than ten. The J gene is TRBJ1-2, the V gene TRBV6-6, with TRBD1 identical over 7 bases. J lost 2 bases, V lost 5 bases, and 8 bases had no gene match. This CDR3 has 15 amino acids. The germline gives CDR1 MNHNY, CDR2 SVGAGI (reference sequence). CDR3 residues: CASSPGGQLNYGYTF. In nucleotides, the CDR3 is TGTGCCAGCAGTCCTGGGGGACAGTTAAACTATGGCTACACCTTC.

The gene calls are TRBV14 and TRBJ1-1; possible D gene TRBD1, 6 bases. Germline loops: CDR1 SGHDN, CDR2 FVKESK. V shed 0 bases and J shed 4 bases, with 6 bases lying between them. The CDR3 is 13 amino acids. The CDR3 DNA sequence: TGTGCCAGCAGCCAAGACAGGGGCACTGAAGCTTTCTTT. Its protein is CASSQDRGTEAFF. The variable domain in full, with the rest retrieved from reference TRBV14 and TRBJ1-1, is EAGVTQFPSHSVIEKGQTVTLRCDPISGHDNLYWYRRVMGKEIKFLLHFVKESKQDESGMPNNRFLAERTGGTYSTLKVQPAELEDSGVYFCASSQDRGTEAFFGQGTRLTVV.

The chain joins TRBV7-7 to TRBJ2-5; the match to TRBD1 covers 10 bases. V lost 5 bases and J lost 5; bases outside the gene matches: 8. The CDR3 spans 15 residues. Germline CDR1 reads SSHAT; CDR2 reads FNYEAQ (reference sequence). The CDR3 sequence: CASSRSWTGGETQYF. CDR3 nucleotides: TGTGCCAGCAGCCGAAGCTGGACAGGGGGGGAGACCCAGTACTTC.

This chain uses TRBV6-1 with TRBJ1-1, with D perhaps matching TRBD1 (6 bases). This CDR3 has 14 residues. V lost 8 bases and J lost 4, with 17 bases in between. Germline V gene lookup returns CDR1 MNHNS and CDR2 SASEGT. The CDR3 is CASSNRGAGTEAFF. CDR3 coding DNA: TGTGCCAGCTCCAACCGGGGGGCCGGCACTGAAGCTTTCTTT.

This chain joins TRBV7-2 and TRBJ1-5, with D unresolved. Germline V gene sequence: CDR1 SGHTA, CDR2 FQGNSA. Trimming pared 3 bases from V and 0 bases from J, leaving 9 bases between. The CDR3 extends over 15 amino acids. The CDR3 nucleotides read TGTGCCAGCAGCTTGGAGGCTTATAGCAATCAGCCCCAGCATTTT. Amino acids: CASSLEAYSNQPQHF. Using reference TRBV7-2 and TRBJ1-5 for the parts outside the CDR3, the full variable domain is GAGVSQSPSNKVTEKGKDVELRCDPISGHTALYWYRQSLGQGLEFLIYFQGNSAPDKSGLPSDRFSAERTGGSVSTLTIQRTQQEDSAVYLCASSLEAYSNQPQHFGDGTRLSIL.

The rearrangement links TRBV6-5 to TRBJ2-5, with D perhaps TRBD2 (5 bases). The CDR3 consists of 15 residues. V was cut by 0 bases and J by 4 bases, with 12 bases left in between. Germline V gene data show CDR1 as MNHEY and CDR2 as SVGAGI. CDR3 coding DNA: TGTGCCAGCAGTTACTCCCCCCCAGGAGGAGAGACCCAGTACTTC. This translates into CASSYSPPGGETQYF.

The chain combines TRBV7-2 with TRBJ2-3, with 9 bases lining up with TRBD1. V dropped 3 bases and J dropped 5; count of bases not matched to a gene: 9. Per germline, CDR1 SGHTA and CDR2 FQGNSA. The CDR3 consists of 16 residues. The CDR3 nucleotides read TGTGCCAGCAGCTTCTCCCCGGGACAGGGAGGAGATACGCAGTATTTT. Encoded protein: CASSFSPGQGGDTQYF.

The chain carries TRBV4-2 and TRBJ2-1; 7 positions match TRBD2. This CDR3 region has 19 residues. V shed 0 bases and J 2 bases; nucleotides not matched to a gene: 13. Germline V gene lookup returns CDR1 LGHNA and CDR2 YNFKEQ. The CDR3 DNA is TGTGCCAGCAGCCAAGAAGGCGGATCGGGCGGGGGACCCTACAATGAGCAGTTCTTC. Protein sequence: CASSQEGGSGGGPYNEQFF.

The J gene is TRBJ1-2, the V gene TRBV7-2; no clear D. The CDR3 has 16 residues. Germline V gene sequence: CDR1 SGHTA, CDR2 FQGNSA. V was clipped by 2 bases and J by 6 bases, with 19 bases between them. The CDR3 DNA reads TGTGCCAGCAGCTTACTGGTTTTTTCGGGGAATGATGGCTACACCTTC. Protein: CASSLLVFSGNDGYTF.

This rearrangement joins TRBV18 to TRBJ2-3; TRBD2 agrees at 13 bases. The CDR3 runs to 14 residues. V shed 4 bases, J shed 5 bases, and the junction held 0 bases outside the gene matches. From germline, CDR1 is KGHSH and CDR2 LQKENI. The CDR3 coding sequence is TGTGCCAGCTCACGACTAGCGGGGGGAGATACGCAGTATTTT. Translation gives CASSRLAGGDTQYF.

In DNA, the CDR3 is TGCGCCAGCAGCTTGGACATACCCCAAGATACGCAGTATTTT. This translates into CASSLDIPQDTQYF. The V and J genes are TRBV5-1 and TRBJ2-3; D is unclear. The V gene lost 0 bases and the J gene lost 5 bases, with 10 bases spanning the gap. CDR3 size: 14 residues. Germline assignment: CDR1 SGHRS and CDR2 YFSETQ. Full variable domain (remainder filled in from reference TRBV5-1 and TRBJ2-3): KAGVTQTPRYLIKTRGQQVTLSCSPISGHRSVSWYQQTPGQGLQFLFEYFSETQRNKGNFPGRFSGRQFSNSRSEMNVSTLELGDSALYLCASSLDIPQDTQYFGPGTRLTVL.

This chain connects TRBV10-2 to TRBJ2-3; D might be TRBD1 (5 bases). Trimming left V 9 bases short and J 3 bases short, with 7 bases between. Looked up from germline, CDR1 is WSHSY and CDR2 is SAAADI. The CDR3 is 11 residues long. The CDR3 here is CASRQTDTQYF. CDR3 bases: TGCGCCAGTAGACAGACAGATACGCAGTATTTT.

V and J are TRBV4-1 and TRBJ2-1, with D perhaps TRBD1 (6 bases). The CDR3 runs to 15 residues. V dropped 1 base and J dropped 2 bases, with 9 bases sitting between them. CDR1 and CDR2 from the germline V gene are MGHRA and YSYEKL. The CDR3: CASSQGQGPYNEQFF. CDR3 nucleotide sequence: TGCGCCAGCAGCCAAGGGCAGGGGCCCTACAATGAGCAGTTCTTC.

This clone was recorded a few times. The chain recombines TRBV30 with TRBJ2-5; weak D call: TRBD2 (5 bases). CDR3 length equals 16 residues. Trimming removed 0 bases from V and 5 bases from J, with 19 bases in between. Germline CDR1 GTSNPN, CDR2 SVGIG (reference sequence). The chain's CDR3 is CAWSVLGDRRRETQYF. The CDR3 DNA reads TGTGCCTGGAGTGTACTGGGAGACCGACGAAGGGAGACCCAGTACTTC.

The CDR3 nucleotides are TGTGCCATAGGGACAGGGTCCAATCAGCCCCAGCATTTT. Translated: CAIGTGSNQPQHF. This chain connects TRBV10-3 to TRBJ1-5, with 9 bases fitting TRBD1. Trimming removed 9 bases from V and 3 bases from J; junction bases left unmatched: 3. The germline gives CDR1 ENHRY, CDR2 SYGVKD. This CDR3 spans 13 amino acids.

The rearrangement joins TRBV30 to TRBJ2-1; 12 bases are shared with TRBD2. This CDR3 has 17 residues. The V gene's germline CDR1 is GTSNPN and CDR2 SVGIG (reference sequence). V trimming: 5 bases; J trimming: 3 bases; junction bases outside the gene matches: 11. The CDR3 loop is CAWRELAGGNFYNEQFF. Here the CDR3 DNA reads TGTGCCTGGCGGGAGCTAGCGGGGGGGAATTTCTACAATGAGCAGTTCTTC.

This chain links TRBV5-1 with TRBJ2-3; D gene ambiguous. Germline V gene sequence: CDR1 SGHRS, CDR2 YFSETQ. V lost 4 bases to trimming and J lost 4 bases, with 7 bases between them. The CDR3 runs 12 residues. CDR3 sequence (DNA): TGCGCCAGCAGCCCGAACTCAGATACGCAGTATTTT. Amino acids: CASSPNSDTQYF.

The gene calls are TRBV2 and TRBJ2-5; 8 bases map to TRBD2. The CDR3 has 14 amino acids. From germline, CDR1 is SNHLY and CDR2 FYNNEI. Unmatched junction bases numbered 9, after V lost 7 bases and J lost 5 bases. CDR3 sequence: CASTLTGTRETQYF. The CDR3 DNA reads TGTGCCAGCACCCTTACCGGGACTAGGGAGACCCAGTACTTC.

Only a few counts were recorded for this clone. This chain connects TRBV30 to TRBJ2-7; 7 bases are shared with TRBD2. With 0 bases clipped from V and 3 bases from J, the junction kept 2 bases outside the gene matches. Per germline, CDR1 GTSNPN and CDR2 SVGIG (reference sequence). The CDR3 extends over 13 amino acids. The CDR3 loop reads CAWSVRGGYEQYF. The CDR3 DNA sequence: TGTGCCTGGAGTGTACGCGGGGGCTACGAGCAGTACTTC.

The chain is built from TRBV28 and TRBJ2-7; 7 positions match TRBD1. CDR1 and CDR2 from the germline V gene are MDHEN and SYDVKM. V lost 10 bases to trimming and J lost 2 bases; unmatched junction nucleotides: 5. CDR3 length: 12 residues. The CDR3 protein is CAIGTETYEQYF. DNA of the CDR3: TGTGCCATTGGGACAGAGACCTACGAGCAGTACTTC.

In DNA form, the CDR3 reads TGCGCCAGCAGCTTGTTGACAGGTAGCTCCAATGAGCAGTTCTTC. The encoded protein is CASSLLTGSSNEQFF. This sequence joins TRBV5-1 and TRBJ2-1, with D possibly TRBD1 on 6 matching bases. The germline V and J ends were trimmed by 1 base and 6 bases, with 14 bases remaining between them. This CDR3 is built from 15 residues. Germline assignment: CDR1 SGHRS and CDR2 YFSETQ.

The chain links TRBV5-6 to TRBJ1-2; D may be TRBD1 (6 bases). The CDR3 sequence is 17 residues long. V was shortened by 3 bases and J by 4 bases, with 22 bases between the two germline ends. Germline lookup yields CDR1 SGHDT and CDR2 YYEEEE. The CDR3 protein is CASSSSGPFQGLYGYTF. In DNA, the CDR3 is TGTGCCAGCAGCTCGAGCGGACCCTTTCAGGGGCTCTATGGCTACACCTTC.

This clone turned up a few times. The genes are TRBV6-5 and TRBJ2-2; TRBD2 matches 7 bases. V dropped 6 bases and J dropped 5; count of bases not matched to a gene: 3. Germline CDR1 is MNHEY and CDR2 is SVGAGI. CDR3 length equals 13 residues. CDR3 amino acids: CASSRLATGELFF. The CDR3 DNA is TGTGCCAGCAGCCGACTAGCAACCGGGGAGCTGTTTTTT.

The V call is TRBV7-2, the J call TRBJ2-5; 8 positions match TRBD2. The V gene's germline CDR1 is SGHTA and CDR2 FQGNSA. This CDR3 comprises 14 residues. J lost 5 bases, V lost 5 bases, and 7 bases had no gene match. This CDR3 is CASSLGGAGETQYF. The CDR3 region has the DNA TGTGCCAGCAGCCTCGGGGGGGCAGGGGAGACCCAGTACTTC.

V is TRBV11-2 and J is TRBJ2-7; D is undetermined. The germline V gene has CDR1 SGHAT and CDR2 FQNNGV. The CDR3 has 13 residues. Trimming cost V 2 bases and J 2 bases, with 7 bases left between them. CDR3 amino acids: CASSLTNAYEQYF. The CDR3 DNA sequence: TGTGCCAGCAGCTTAACTAACGCCTACGAGCAGTACTTC. Complete variable domain (other parts from reference TRBV11-2 and TRBJ2-7): EAGVAQSPRYKIIEKRQSVAFWCNPISGHATLYWYQQILGQGPKLLIQFQNNGVVDDSQLPKDRFSAERLKGVDSTLKIQPAKLEDSAVYLCASSLTNAYEQYFGPGTRLTVT.

The gene calls are TRBV18 and TRBJ1-2; TRBD1 matches 8 bases. The CDR3 has 13 amino acids. V shed 3 bases, J shed 8 bases, and the junction held 5 bases outside the gene matches. Germline V gives CDR1 KGHSH, CDR2 LQKENI. Written as DNA, the CDR3 is TGTGCCAGCTCACCGGACAGGGACGACGGCTACACCTTC. Amino acid sequence: CASSPDRDDGYTF.

This chain links TRBV30 with TRBJ2-5, with unresolved D. The CDR3 covers 12 residues. CDR1 is GTSNPN and CDR2 is SVGIG in the germline V gene (reference sequence). V was trimmed by 0 bases and J by 6 bases, leaving 8 bases between them. The CDR3 here is CAWSVQMKTQYF. For the CDR3, the DNA is TGTGCCTGGAGTGTACAAATGAAGACCCAGTACTTC.